This T cell receptor beta chain was captured by sequencing in a study of cytomegalovirus exposure and HLA in healthy donors (dated by TCRdb to 2016 to 2017). Some background on the complete study: An earlier analysis of 587 of the donors reported approximately 300 Gb of sequence data and 95 million to 140 million unique TCR beta sequences obtained from around 170 million T cells. An early release that covered roughly 600 HLA-typed donors contained around 300 gigabases of sequencing data and about 84 million unique TCR sequences. Of the roughly 400 genotyped donors, 65% to 90% fell in the genetic ancestry cluster associated with self-reported Caucasian donors. The study aimed to test whether cataloging public T cell receptors could reveal signatures of past pathogen exposure. The study used immunosequencing to profile the T cell repertoires of around 600 subjects and linked those repertoires to cytomegalovirus serostatus. In addition to the first cohort of 666 subjects, a separate validation cohort of approximately 130 different subjects was used. To predict cytomegalovirus infection status, the study brought together high-throughput TCR immunosequencing, statistical association of individual TCRs with disease status, and machine learning. A later analysis re-analyzed previously published TCR beta repertoires from roughly 630 donors and added high-resolution HLA genotyping to study TCR occurrence patterns. In the later analysis, no new phenotypic data were used to find candidate immune exposures; instead, reliance was placed on TCR beta sequences and their occurrence across donors. In an earlier analysis of 587 of the donors, high-throughput TCR beta sequencing was used to judge whether each TCR beta V gene segment behaved as functional or pseudogenic. Donor age, sex, ethnicity and CMV serostatus were compiled together with the repertoire data. A later genetic analysis used genome-wide SNP genotypes for about 65% of the 666 donors, treating that subset as a discovery cohort. All discovery cohort repertoires had been generated using a single sequencing platform. HLA typing included class I and class II loci at four-digit resolution. The number of donors typed differed by locus, with 629-630 for A, B, C, DRB1 and DQB1, more than 500 for DQA1, nearly 610 for DPA1, and some 450 for DPB1. A few DR-DQ haplotypes were handled as single units for association and clustering because linkage in the cohort was strong. Among about 390 genotyped donors of the cohort, an average of around 240,000 unique TCR beta nucleotide sequences were sequenced per donor, about a sixth of them non-productive.

About this clone itself: There is no known antigen for this receptor. Base qualities are not provided; no much larger clone lies one nucleotide away.

Overall study outcomes, separate from this receptor: Strong co-occurrence of HLA alleles, especially DR and DQ, made assigning TCR associations to individual alleles difficult. Cytomegalovirus status was reported to be diagnosed by the classifier with high specificity and sensitivity in both the original and validation cohorts. A later analysis found that most CMV-associated TCR beta chains appeared HLA-restricted, with HLA associations seemingly driven largely by CMV exposure. CMV serostatus was the only immune exposure information available for the cohort. A cluster of highly shared sequence variants was judged likely to represent a technical artifact of the sequencing pipeline. A further reported finding was that TCR beta sequences accurately predicted the HLA-A and HLA-B alleles for most subjects in the first cohort. A later analysis found that TCR association rates varied across HLA loci, with DRB1 alleles showing the most associated TCRs and HLA-C alleles the fewest. Because counts were too low, around 18 rarely observed V segments, including chromosome 9 orphons, were left out of the earlier analysis of roughly 600 of the donors. At a false discovery rate of 0.05, a later analysis linked 16,951 TCR beta sequences to specific HLA alleles. In vitro tests confirmed that three of the cytomegalovirus-associated TCR beta chains recognize cytomegalovirus antigens. The cohort was sequenced for TCR beta chains only, and without alpha or paired-chain data the features that could be detected were limited. HLA typing was unavailable for some donors at each locus, so association tests used only the typed subset. Correlated functional status among segregating V segments might be attributable to linkage disequilibrium, but an unknown experimental factor could not be ruled out. The authors suggested that the approach could potentially be generalized to other disease states and immunological phenotypes. In an earlier analysis of roughly 500 of the donors, most TCR beta V segments appeared in productive rearrangements about 87% or about 30% of the time, broadly matching IMGT annotations. In a later analysis, HLA-associated TCR beta chains were found to be more clonally expanded and to have lower generation probabilities than equally common non-associated chains. According to a later genetic analysis, donors in an Asian-associated ancestry cluster had fewer N-insertions in productive TCRs than the roughly 660-donor mean. In a later analysis, several top co-occurrence clusters were reported to appear linked to parvovirus B19, influenza, CMV and Epstein-Barr virus. Most TCR sequences were observed very rarely across donors, whereas some public TCRs were present in many individuals. Sequencing depth was assumed to be roughly uniform across donors in the presence/absence analyses, though that assumption may not hold. In a later genetic analysis, a missense DCLRE1C variant was associated with V-gene and J-gene trimming of TCR beta chains, and the association was replicated in an independent cohort. The study gave a list of about 150 TCR beta chains associated with cytomegalovirus.

The library was built by means of the immunoSEQ multiplex PCR assay. A mixture of 60 forward primers for TCR Vbeta segments and 13 reverse primers for TCR Jbeta segments was used in the multiplex PCR. Amplification of the CDR3 region of rearranged TCR beta genes was performed with a multiplex PCR assay on genomic DNA. On the Illumina HiSeq System, the amplified TCR beta libraries were sequenced as 87-base-pair reads. On the authors' methods: In a later analysis, roughly 80 million unique TCR beta chains were counted across the roughly 610 repertoires, and roughly 11 million of these chains were shared by at least two donors. Raw reads were error-corrected and collapsed into unique sequences with a nearest-neighbor algorithm that merged closely related sequences to remove PCR and sequencing errors. To assign V, D and J gene segments, CDR3 sequences were aligned to IMGT reference sequences. For a sequence to be retained, a match of at least six nucleotides to both a V gene segment and a J gene segment was required. Rearrangements were called productive when the CDR3 lacked stop codons and stayed in frame with V and J; all others were non-productive. CDR3 was defined by IMGT convention, running from the second conserved V-encoded cysteine to the conserved J-encoded phenylalanine. The earlier analysis of about 530 of the donors excluded any sequence lacking an unambiguous match to a single V gene segment. An earlier analysis of 550 to 650 of the donors classified V segments as functional when productive rearrangements were above 56.7% and as segregating when the standard deviation between donors was above 5%. A statistical classification framework was built to diagnose cytomegalovirus status from the catalog of TCR beta chain sequences. A later analysis assigned V and J genes by comparing TCR nucleotide sequences with IMGT/GENE-DB human TR gene sequences. The TCRdist pipeline was used in a later analysis to assign CDR3 sequences and most-parsimonious VDJ recombination scenarios. A later analysis defined each TCR beta chain by its CDR3 amino acid sequence plus V-gene family, and excluded reads lacking a unique V-gene family. As a way to deal with suspected cross-contamination and a sequencing artifact, a later analysis dropped 640 or so nucleotide sequences that were highly shared and had low generation probability. For each public chain, a later analysis derived a clonal expansion index from normalized ranks of inferred template counts within each repertoire. In a later analysis, generation probabilities were computed using a VDJ recombination model fitted to out-of-frame rearrangements, and the results were checked against IGoR. A later analysis scored TCR-TCR, TCR-HLA and TCR-CMV co-occurrence with hypergeometric tests, applying a repertoire-size bias correction to TCR pairs. False discovery rates were estimated in a later analysis by permuting HLA or CMV assignments 20 times. In a later analysis, co-occurring TCRs were grouped with DBSCAN, and TCRdist sequence similarity was added when clustering was performed within HLA-allele-positive subsets. Repertoires with fewer than 30,000 or more than 120,000 public chains were left out of co-occurrence clustering, as were a few repertoires with anomalous nucleotide sharing. Not all clones reach the TCRdb copy of this immuneACCESS table, which keeps in-frame sequences only. Checked studies attribute under half of the gap to unresolved V genes and leave the rest unexplained. That table supplies the V and J calls and clone size; D and trimming were determined from the DNA. For this sample there are 150,000 to 200,000 clones; 75% to 80% appear just once. Jointly, the top ten make up around 5.9% of the sample.

The cohort was made up of several hundred healthy bone marrow donors. All cohort members were sampled while nominally healthy, although unrecorded immune exposures were likely present. The donor was CMV seropositive and was included in the group of about 290 seropositive cohort members. A peripheral blood sample was provided by each donor, and peripheral blood mononuclear cells were used for TCR beta sequencing. Genomic DNA extraction from the blood cell samples was performed with the Qiagen DNeasy Blood Extraction Kit. The TCR was taken from a woman in her twenties or thirties in good health and CMV-seropositive. Sequencing was carried out using PBMCs.

The CDR3 region has the sequence CAIGTTLEQYF. DNA sequence: TGTGCCATCGGGACTACTCTAGAGCAGTACTTC. This chain is built from TRBV10-3 and TRBJ2-7; TRBD2 fits 7 bases in the junction. Looking up the germline V gene yields CDR1 ENHRY and CDR2 SYGVKD. For this chain, trimming is 8 bases at the V end and 7 bases at the J end, and the number of junction bases without a gene match is 5. Spanning cysteine to phenylalanine, the CDR3 consists of 11 amino acids. Solely the CDR3 DNA is kept, with 33 bases framed from the first base.